This TCR beta chain is drawn from a study of cytomegalovirus exposure and HLA in healthy donors. Whole-study findings and limits: Cytomegalovirus-associated TCR beta chains were listed, numbering some 150. Rare TCR sequences predominated, though certain public TCRs were found in many donors. It was confirmed in vitro that three of the CMV-associated chains were specific for CMV antigens.

With 1 base removed from V and 4 bases from J, the gap between germline ends came to 4 bases. The CDR3 spans 11 residues. From germline, CDR1 is GTSNPN and CDR2 SVGIG (reference sequence). Data came from immunoSEQ multiplex PCR; TCRdb stores just in-frame clones and leaves some out. This table holds roughly 250,000 clones, more than 75% found once. This clone was seen more than once but under ten times. Its matching antigen is unknown. Sample: PBMCs. The chain joins TRBV30 to TRBJ1-1; no reliable D call. This TCR came from a woman in her 30s in good health and CMV-seropositive. Here the CDR3 reads CAWSALTEAFF. Here the CDR3 DNA reads TGTGCCTGGAGTGCCCTCACTGAAGCTTTCTTT.